This TCR beta chain was sequenced during a study of shared clonotypes between healthy human individuals. Study overall: Two women and a few men aged 18 to 49 served as donors.

The CDR3 is 14 amino acids. V was pared by 1 base and J by 6 bases, with 13 bases between. Per germline, CDR1 SGHVS and CDR2 FQNEAQ. This clone has at least ten counts. The authors ran the assay at deep level. Genomic DNA (from each subset) was split evenly across several immunoSEQ plates. In the original processing: For the immunoSEQ data, sequences were junction-only without quality scores, so filtering differed. Some clones are missing from TCRdb's copy, which holds only in-frame ones; the method was immunoSEQ multiplex PCR. V, J and clone size reflect that table, while D and trimming were determined from the DNA. The sample lists about 92,000 clones; roughly 50% were seen once.

This clonotype originated in a woman in her thirties or forties in good health. Some clones in this sample may be carry-over from other donors' samples. The rearrangement links TRBV7-8 to TRBJ2-7, with D tentatively TRBD1 (6 bases). Sequenced: PBMCs. This chain's CDR3 is CASSLEAIGGEQYF. In DNA, the CDR3 is TGTGCCAGCAGCTTAGAGGCAATAGGGGGCGAGCAGTACTTC.